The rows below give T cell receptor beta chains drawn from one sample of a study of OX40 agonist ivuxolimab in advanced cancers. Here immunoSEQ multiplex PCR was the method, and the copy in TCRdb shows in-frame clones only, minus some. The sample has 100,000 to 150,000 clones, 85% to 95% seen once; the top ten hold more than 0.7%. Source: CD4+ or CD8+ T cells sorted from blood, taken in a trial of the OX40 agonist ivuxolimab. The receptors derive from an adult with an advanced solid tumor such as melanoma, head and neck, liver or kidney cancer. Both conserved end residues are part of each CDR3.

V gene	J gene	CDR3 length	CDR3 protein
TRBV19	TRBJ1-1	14	CASTRTGANTEAFF
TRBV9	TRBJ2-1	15	CASSLGPPSYNEQFF
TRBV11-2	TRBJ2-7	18	CASSLDLDHQGLAYEQYF
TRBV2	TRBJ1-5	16	CASLGDRGMGNQPQHF
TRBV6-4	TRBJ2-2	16	CASRISGTTGTGELFF
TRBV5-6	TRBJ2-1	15	CASSRYPGTGNEQFF
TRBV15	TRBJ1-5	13	CATGLDRGQPQHF
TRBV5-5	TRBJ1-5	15	CASSLEGGFPQPQHF
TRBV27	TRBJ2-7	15	CASKRRGLAGPEQYF
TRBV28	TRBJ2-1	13	CASRRGLIDEQFF
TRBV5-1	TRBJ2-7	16	CASSSGTVPSSYEQYF
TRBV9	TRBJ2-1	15	CASSATSGYYNEQFF
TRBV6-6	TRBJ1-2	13	CASREQGGYGYTF
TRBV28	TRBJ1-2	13	CATTIEGDYGYTF
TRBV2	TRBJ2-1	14	CASTGGTSYNEQFF
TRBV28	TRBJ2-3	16	CASSLIQGAGRDTQYF
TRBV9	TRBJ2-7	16	CASSVGLWGSAYEQYF
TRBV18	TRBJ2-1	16	CASSPPNSDSYNEQFF
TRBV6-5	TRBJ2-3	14	CASSRSPEFDTQYF
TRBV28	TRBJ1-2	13	CASSETGVNGYTF
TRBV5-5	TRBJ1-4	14	CASSRLTGVEKLFF
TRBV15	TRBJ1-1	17	CATSRDGQGAVNTEAFF
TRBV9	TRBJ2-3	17	CASSVGLAGAYADTQYF
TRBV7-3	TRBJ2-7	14	CASSLNRDYYEQYF
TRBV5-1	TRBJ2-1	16	CASSLVEGQGGNEQFF
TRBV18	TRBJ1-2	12	CASSRIREGYTF
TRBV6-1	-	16	CASSEALNRVYYEQYF
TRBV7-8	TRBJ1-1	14	CASSLGRANTEAFF
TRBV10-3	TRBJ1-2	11	CAISGDDGYTF
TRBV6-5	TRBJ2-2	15	CASRTGNLNTGELFF
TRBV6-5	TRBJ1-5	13	CASSYGSNQPQHF
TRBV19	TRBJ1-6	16	CASSIWTARNNSPLHF
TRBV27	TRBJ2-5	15	CASSLQGQVQETQYF